This T cell receptor beta chain was profiled in a study of blood T cell repertoires in COVID-19. For the study at large: The United States, Italy and Spain provided the acute and convalescent COVID-19 samples. PBMCs, B-cell-depleted T cells, or T cells were the source of the cDNA or gDNA that made up the material.

Germline assignment: CDR1 WSHSY and CDR2 SAAADI. CDR3 length: 12 amino acids. J lost 6 bases, V lost 11 bases, and 4 bases had no gene match. Original data processing: Nucleated cell number was recorded as an estimate derived from reference gene primer amplification. Sequencing used immunoSEQ multiplex PCR; TCRdb keeps in-frame clones, though not all of them. V, J and clone size were drawn from that table, and D and trimming were deduced from the DNA. Of some 170,000 clones listed, roughly 87% are singletons. The TCR originated in an older woman who had recovered from COVID-19. The sample consisted of peripheral blood. The chain employs TRBV10-2 and TRBJ1-4; 9 nucleotides line up with TRBD1. CDR3 sequence: CAARQGDEKLFF. The DNA for the CDR3 is TGCGCCGCCCGACAGGGGGATGAAAAACTGTTTTTT.